Each of the 24 T cell receptor beta chains below was sequenced from the same sample in a study of blood T cells in healthy people across ages. The use of a sample-barcoded 5' primer and a J-beta primer mix characterized a second PCR of roughly 6 to 11 cycles. TCRdb re-called the 5' RACE reads through MiXCR, storing one row per CDR3 protein. The data show about 970,000 distinct CDR3 sequences, around 54% seen once. The sequenced material came from blood. The origin of the receptors is a woman aged 55 to 70 in good health.

This clonotype has a handful of counts. The gene calls are TRBV7-2 and TRBJ1-2; 7 positions agree with TRBD1. The CDR3 runs to 14 residues. V gave up 5 bases and J gave up 5 bases; unmatched junction bases: 8. CDR1 is SGHTA, CDR2 FQGNSA, per germline. CDR3 sequence: CASSAGQIGYGYTF. The CDR3 coding sequence is TGTGCCAGCAGCGCGGGACAGATCGGTTATGGCTACACCTTC.

The gene calls are TRBV18 and TRBJ2-3, with 9 bases matching TRBD2. Germline V gene lookup returns CDR1 KGHSH and CDR2 LQKENI. V shed 1 base, J shed 4 bases, and the junction held 3 bases outside the gene matches. The CDR3 is 15 amino acids. This chain's CDR3 is CASSPQREASDTQYF. The CDR3 DNA sequence: TGTGCCAGCTCACCACAGCGGGAGGCATCAGATACGCAGTATTTT.

This clonotype was detected a few times. The CDR3 coding sequence is TGTGCCAGCAGGGTAGGGGGCGAATCCTACGAGCAGTACTTC. Its translation is CASRVGGESYEQYF. The rearrangement links TRBV12-3 or TRBV12-4 to TRBJ2-7, with 7 bases matching TRBD1. The CDR3 loop spans 14 amino acids. V shed 6 bases and J 1 base; nucleotides not matched to a gene: 6.

The chain couples TRBV6-1 to TRBJ2-3; the D is unclear. CDR3 length equals 13 residues. Looked up from germline, CDR1 is MNHNS and CDR2 is SASEGT. V was trimmed by 3 bases and J by 12 bases, leaving 16 bases between them. For the CDR3, the DNA is TGTGCCAGCAGTGATCGTCTTCTCCTTGCCCAGTATTTT. Amino acid sequence: CASSDRLLLAQYF.

DNA for the CDR3: TGCAGCGTCTCCCGTCAGGGATTCTACGAGCAGTACTTC. This translates into CSVSRQGFYEQYF. The J gene is TRBJ2-7, the V gene TRBV29-1; maybe TRBD1 (5 bases). CDR3 length equals 13 residues. From germline, CDR1 is SQVTM and CDR2 ANQGSEA. The V end was cut by 6 bases, the J end by 3 bases, with 15 bases between.

The genes are TRBV12-3 or TRBV12-4 and TRBJ2-1, with 11 bases matching TRBD2. V was clipped by 4 bases and J by 7 bases; unmatched bases: 6. This CDR3 is 15 amino acids long. The CDR3 DNA reads as TGTGCCAGCAGTTCTAAGACTAGCGGGGTTAATGAGCAGTTCTTC. Translation: CASSSKTSGVNEQFF.

This clonotype was counted a few times. The chain recombines TRBV10-1 with TRBJ2-3; TRBD1 is a possible D gene (5 bases). V shed 0 bases and J shed 5 bases, with 6 bases lying between them. This CDR3 comprises 13 residues. Looked up from germline, CDR1 is WNHNN and CDR2 is SYGVQD (reference sequence). CDR3 loop: CASSESGLDTQYF. The CDR3 region has the DNA TGCGCCAGCAGTGAGTCGGGGCTAGATACGCAGTATTTT.

This chain uses TRBV6-1 with TRBJ2-5; maybe TRBD2 (6 bases). V was shortened by 6 bases and J by 4 bases, with 12 bases between the two germline ends. This CDR3 comprises 13 residues. CDR1 and CDR2 from the germline V gene are MNHNS and SASEGT. In DNA, the CDR3 is TGTGCCAGCAGGGTAGCGGCGGGAGAGACCCAGTACTTC. As protein: CASRVAAGETQYF.

In this sample, this clonotype turned up a few times. The chain recombines TRBV10-3 with TRBJ2-7, with D hard to call. Germline-derived CDR1 and CDR2 are ENHRY and SYGVKD. Trimming removed 10 bases from V and 4 bases from J, with 20 bases in between. The CDR3 consists of 14 residues. The chain's CDR3 is CATSGSLLSYEQYF. CDR3 sequence (DNA): TGTGCCACTAGTGGGTCGCTTCTATCTTACGAGCAGTACTTC.

This sequence joins TRBV29-1 and TRBJ2-7; 7 nucleotides align to TRBD2. Germline V gene data show CDR1 as SQVTM and CDR2 as ANQGSEA. The CDR3 consists of 12 residues. The V gene end was trimmed by 7 bases and the J gene end by 5 bases; junction bases not matched to a gene: 8. CDR3 sequence: CSGREVGDEQYF. CDR3 nucleotide sequence: TGCAGCGGCCGGGAGGTGGGGGACGAGCAGTACTTC.

The CDR3 is CSASTEVPLPQYF. The CDR3 nucleotides read TGCAGTGCTAGTACGGAAGTTCCCTTACCCCAGTACTTC. The chain recombines TRBV20-1 with TRBJ2-5; D is unclear. V lost 3 bases and J 9 bases, leaving 17 bases between the germline ends. The CDR3 loop spans 13 amino acids. The V gene's germline CDR1 is DFQATT and CDR2 SNEGSKA (reference sequence).

V and J are TRBV11-1 and TRBJ2-5; perhaps TRBD2 as D (7 bases). Between the trimmed V and J ends, which lost 6 bases and 1 base, there was a span of 12 bases. Germline CDR1 reads SGHAT; CDR2 reads FQDESV (reference sequence). This CDR3 comprises 14 residues. The DNA of the CDR3 is TGTGCCAGCAGACCAAGGGGGGGCCAAGAGACCCAGTACTTC. It translates to CASRPRGGQETQYF.

V gene TRBV12-3 or TRBV12-4 combines with J gene TRBJ2-7; 10 positions agree with TRBD2. Germline trimming cut 6 bases from V and 7 bases from J; bases unmatched to any gene: 12. The CDR3 has 15 amino acids. The CDR3: CASSSGLAVYNEQYF. The CDR3 coding sequence is TGTGCCAGCAGCAGCGGACTAGCGGTTTACAATGAGCAGTACTTC.

The rearrangement links TRBV27 to TRBJ2-1, with 7 bases fitting TRBD2. The CDR3 is made up of 16 amino acids. J was trimmed by 5 bases and V by 5 bases; bases with no gene match: 12. Per the germline V gene, CDR1 is MNHEY and CDR2 is SMNVEV (reference sequence). CDR3 nucleotide sequence: TGTGCCAGCAGTACACACTGGGGGGGGTATAACAATGAGCAGTTCTTC. This translates into CASSTHWGGYNNEQFF.

The chain uses TRBV3-1 and TRBJ2-5, with 9 bases aligning to TRBD1. The CDR3 extends over 15 amino acids. After removal of 1 base from V and 13 bases from J, the junction contained 13 bases not matched to a gene. Germline V gives CDR1 LGHDT, CDR2 YNNKEL (reference sequence). This chain's CDR3 is CASSQGFWGQGDWYF. The CDR3 DNA sequence: TGTGCCAGCAGCCAAGGCTTTTGGGGACAGGGTGATTGGTACTTC.

This clonotype has a handful of counts. The rearrangement links TRBV9 to TRBJ2-1; possibly TRBD1 for D (5 bases). The CDR3 contains 14 residues. Trimming took 4 bases from V and 8 from J, leaving 16 bases between them. Germline V gene lookup returns CDR1 SGDLS and CDR2 YYNGEE. The CDR3 is CASSPSGSSYEQFF. The DNA for the CDR3 is TGTGCCAGCAGCCCTTCAGGGTCGAGTTATGAGCAGTTCTTC.

CDR3 in amino acids: CASTRDRDEQYF. Here the CDR3 DNA reads TGTGCCAGCACCCGGGACAGGGACGAGCAGTACTTC. This chain joins TRBV2 and TRBJ2-7, with 9 bases lining up with TRBD1. V gave up 7 bases and J gave up 5 bases; unmatched junction bases: 3. In germline, CDR1 is SNHLY, CDR2 FYNNEI. The CDR3 has 12 residues.

This chain joins TRBV27 and TRBJ2-1, with D possibly called TRBD1 or TRBD2 (6 bases each). V lost 2 bases and J 7 bases, leaving 18 bases between the germline ends. The CDR3 is 16 amino acids. The germline CDR1 and CDR2 sequences are MNHEY and SMNVEV (reference sequence). In nucleotides, the CDR3 is TGTGCCAGCAGTTTACGAGGGGGGACCAAGGCAAATGAGCAGTTCTTC. This encodes CASSLRGGTKANEQFF.

The chain has TRBV9 and TRBJ2-5, with 10 bases identical to TRBD1. Trimming removed 2 bases from V and 0 bases from J; junction bases left unmatched: 4. The CDR3 spans 16 residues. Germline V gene data show CDR1 as SGDLS and CDR2 as YYNGEE. The DNA of the CDR3 is TGTGCCAGCAGCGTCCGGGACAGGGGATACCAAGAGACCCAGTACTTC. The encoded protein is CASSVRDRGYQETQYF.

V usage is TRBV4-1 and J usage is TRBJ2-5; no definite D call. V gave up 4 bases and J gave up 3 bases, with 21 bases separating them. The CDR3 has 17 amino acids. Germline CDR1 MGHRA, CDR2 YSYEKL. The CDR3 DNA follows: TGCGCCAGCAGCCTCACCGGGTCCCGGTGCCCCGAAGAGACCCAGTACTTC. Translation: CASSLTGSRCPEETQYF.

This clonotype was seen once. The chain joins TRBV20-1 to TRBJ1-2; weak D call: TRBD1 (5 bases). V lost 5 bases and J 3 bases, leaving 10 bases between the germline ends. From germline, CDR1 is DFQATT and CDR2 SNEGSKA (reference sequence). This CDR3 is 12 amino acids long. The CDR3 protein is CSAPRAYYGYTF. In DNA, the CDR3 is TGCAGTGCTCCCAGGGCCTACTATGGCTACACCTTC.

The chain combines TRBV20-1 with TRBJ1-4; D gene ambiguous. Germline V gene sequence: CDR1 DFQATT, CDR2 SNEGSKA (reference sequence). The CDR3 consists of 15 residues. Deletions cut 3 bases from V and 4 bases from J, with 15 bases between. In DNA form, the CDR3 reads TGCAGTGCTAGGGACCCGGACGGACGTAATGAAAAACTGTTTTTT. Amino acid sequence: CSARDPDGRNEKLFF.

This clonotype was counted a few times. The chain recombines TRBV7-8 with TRBJ1-5; 7 bases fit TRBD1. V lost 8 bases and J lost 6; bases outside the gene matches: 13. The CDR3 length is 15 residues. Germline V gives CDR1 SGHVS, CDR2 FQNEAQ. As DNA, the CDR3 is TGTGCCAGCTTCCCAGACAGGGAGGATGGTCAGCCCCAGCATTTT. Translation gives CASFPDREDGQPQHF. The full variable domain, in which reference TRBV7-8 and TRBJ1-5 provide the parts outside the CDR3, is GAGVSQSPRYKVAKRGQDVALRCDPISGHVSLFWYQQALGQGPEFLTYFQNEAQLDKSGLPSDRFFAERPEGSVSTLKIQRTQQEDSAVYLCASFPDREDGQPQHFGDGTRLSIL.

The rearrangement uses TRBV28 and TRBJ1-2, with unresolved D. Germline values: CDR1 MDHEN, CDR2 SYDVKM. This CDR3 has 12 residues. The ends were cut back, 7 bases at V and 6 bases at J, with 12 bases in the middle. CDR3 sequence (DNA): TGTGCCAGCAAAATTGGATTAAATGGCTACACCTTC. It specifies CASKIGLNGYTF.